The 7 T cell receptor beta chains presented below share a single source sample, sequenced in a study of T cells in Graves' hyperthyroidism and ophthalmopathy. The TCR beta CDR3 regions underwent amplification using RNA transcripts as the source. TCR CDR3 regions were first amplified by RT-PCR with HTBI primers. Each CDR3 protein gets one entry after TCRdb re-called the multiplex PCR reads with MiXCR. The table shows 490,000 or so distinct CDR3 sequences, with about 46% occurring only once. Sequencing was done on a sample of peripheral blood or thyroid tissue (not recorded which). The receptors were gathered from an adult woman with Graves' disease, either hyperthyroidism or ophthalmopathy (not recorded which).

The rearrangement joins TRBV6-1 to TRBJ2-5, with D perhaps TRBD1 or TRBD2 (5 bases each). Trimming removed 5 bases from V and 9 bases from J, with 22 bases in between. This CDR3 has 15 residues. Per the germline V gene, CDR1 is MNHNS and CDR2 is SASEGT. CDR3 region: CASSPHKGSGQPQYF. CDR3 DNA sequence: TGTGCCAGCAGTCCCCATAAGGGGAGTGGGCAGCCCCAGTACTTC.

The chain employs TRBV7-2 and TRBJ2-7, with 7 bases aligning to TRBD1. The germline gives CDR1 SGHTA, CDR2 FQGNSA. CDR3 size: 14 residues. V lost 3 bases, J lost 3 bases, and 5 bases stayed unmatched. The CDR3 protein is CASSFLDRNYEQYF. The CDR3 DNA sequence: TGTGCCAGCAGCTTCCTGGACAGGAACTACGAGCAGTACTTC.

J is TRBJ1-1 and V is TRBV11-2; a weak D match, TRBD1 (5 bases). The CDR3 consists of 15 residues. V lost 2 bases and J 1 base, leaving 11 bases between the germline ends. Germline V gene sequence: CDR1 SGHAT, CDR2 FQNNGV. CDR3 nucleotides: TGTGCCAGCAGCTTATCAGGGATGGGGAACACTGAAGCTTTCTTT. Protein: CASSLSGMGNTEAFF.

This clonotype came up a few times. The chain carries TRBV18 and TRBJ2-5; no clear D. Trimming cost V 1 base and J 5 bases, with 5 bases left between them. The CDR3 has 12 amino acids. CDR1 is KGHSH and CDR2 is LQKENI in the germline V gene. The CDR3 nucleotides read TGTGCCAGCTCACCACTTGATGAGACCCAGTACTTC. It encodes CASSPLDETQYF.

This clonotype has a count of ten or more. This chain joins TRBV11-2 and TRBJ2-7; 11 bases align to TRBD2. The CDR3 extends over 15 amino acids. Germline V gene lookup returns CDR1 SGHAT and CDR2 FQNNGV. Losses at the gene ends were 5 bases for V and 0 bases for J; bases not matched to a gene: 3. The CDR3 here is CASSQTSGASYEQYF. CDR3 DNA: TGTGCCAGCAGCCAGACTAGCGGGGCCTCCTACGAGCAGTACTTC.

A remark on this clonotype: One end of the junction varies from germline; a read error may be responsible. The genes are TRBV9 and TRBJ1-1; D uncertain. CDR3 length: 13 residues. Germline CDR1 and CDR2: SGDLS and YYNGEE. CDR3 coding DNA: TGTGCTAGCAGCGTAGTCGATAACACTGAAGCTTTCTTT. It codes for CASSVVDNTEAFF.

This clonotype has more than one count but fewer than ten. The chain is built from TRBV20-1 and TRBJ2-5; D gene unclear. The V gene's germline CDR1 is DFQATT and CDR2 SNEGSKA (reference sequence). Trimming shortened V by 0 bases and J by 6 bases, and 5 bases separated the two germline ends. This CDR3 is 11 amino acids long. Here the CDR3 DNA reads TGCAGTGCTAGAGATCTAAAGACCCAGTACTTC. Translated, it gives CSARDLKTQYF.